The rows below give T cell receptor beta chains drawn from one sample of a study of shared clonotypes between healthy human individuals. The method was immunoSEQ multiplex PCR; TCRdb's version includes in-frame clones alone and lacks a portion of them. The sample lists over a million clones; 98% were seen once. Sequencing used naive CD4+ T cells sorted from blood. Receptors originate from a man aged 25-40 years in good health. Both conserved end residues are part of each CDR3. The order of the fields is D gene, J gene, clone size, V gene, CDR3 protein, CDR3 DNA. The D gene is left open where the match is weak. Clone size, where shown, is once, few, many, or a class for clones that have expanded.

d_call: -; j_call: TRBJ2-3; clone_size: few; v_call: TRBV7-9; cdr3_aa: CASSFSTDTQYF; cdr3_nt: TGTGCCAGCAGCTTTAGCACAGATACGCAGTATTTT
d_call: TRBD1; j_call: TRBJ1-4; clone_size: -; v_call: TRBV28; cdr3_aa: CASSRDSGSATNEKLFF; cdr3_nt: TGTGCCAGCAGCCGGGACAGTGGTTCCGCAACTAATGAAAAACTGTTTTTT
d_call: TRBD1; j_call: TRBJ2-7; clone_size: -; v_call: TRBV5-1; cdr3_aa: CASSTQTGGADEQYF; cdr3_nt: TGCGCCAGCAGCACACAGACAGGGGGCGCCGACGAGCAGTACTTC
d_call: TRBD1; j_call: TRBJ2-2; clone_size: -; v_call: TRBV15; cdr3_aa: CATSKDRGAGELFF; cdr3_nt: TGTGCCACCAGCAAGGACAGGGGGGCCGGGGAGCTGTTTTTT
d_call: -; j_call: TRBJ2-7; clone_size: -; v_call: TRBV6-6; cdr3_aa: CASSYSRDWLSEQYF; cdr3_nt: TGTGCCAGCAGTTACTCCCGGGACTGGCTCTCCGAGCAGTACTTC
d_call: TRBD2; j_call: TRBJ2-5; clone_size: -; v_call: TRBV6-1; cdr3_aa: CASSESEREETQYF; cdr3_nt: TGTGCCAGCAGTGAATCCGAGCGGGAGGAGACCCAGTACTTC
d_call: -; j_call: TRBJ2-7; clone_size: -; v_call: TRBV7-8; cdr3_aa: CASSLVGQGFMYYEQYF; cdr3_nt: TGTGCCAGCAGCTTAGTAGGGCAGGGTTTTATGTACTACGAGCAGTACTTC
d_call: TRBD1; j_call: TRBJ2-1; clone_size: -; v_call: TRBV2; cdr3_aa: CASSNQLTGTGRNEQFF; cdr3_nt: TGTGCCAGCAGTAATCAGCTGACCGGGACAGGTCGCAATGAGCAGTTCTTC
d_call: TRBD2; j_call: TRBJ2-2; clone_size: -; v_call: TRBV27; cdr3_aa: CASTRLGLAGGTGELFF; cdr3_nt: TGTGCCAGCACTCGGCTGGGACTAGCGGGGGGCACCGGGGAGCTGTTTTTT
d_call: -; j_call: TRBJ1-2; clone_size: -; v_call: TRBV2; cdr3_aa: CASSETPGNYGYTF; cdr3_nt: TGTGCCAGCAGTGAAACTCCCGGTAACTATGGCTACACCTTC
d_call: -; j_call: TRBJ2-3; clone_size: -; v_call: TRBV7-7; cdr3_aa: CASSLVVGADTQYF; cdr3_nt: TGTGCCAGCAGCTTAGTGGTGGGGGCAGATACGCAGTATTTT
d_call: -; j_call: TRBJ1-4; clone_size: -; v_call: TRBV7-8; cdr3_aa: CASSTGPTNEKLFF; cdr3_nt: TGTGCCAGCAGCACTGGACCGACTAATGAAAAACTGTTTTTT
d_call: -; j_call: TRBJ1-2; clone_size: -; v_call: TRBV25-1; cdr3_aa: CASSDRTEGDYGYTF; cdr3_nt: TGTGCCAGCAGTGACCGGACAGAGGGAGACTATGGCTACACCTTC
d_call: -; j_call: TRBJ1-1; clone_size: few; v_call: TRBV18; cdr3_aa: CASSLNTEAFF; cdr3_nt: TGTGCCAGCTCACTGAACACTGAAGCTTTCTTT
d_call: TRBD2; j_call: TRBJ2-5; clone_size: -; v_call: TRBV9; cdr3_aa: CASSTGGLAGEGETQHF; cdr3_nt: TGTGCCAGCAGCACCGGAGGGCTAGCGGGAGAGGGAGAGACCCAGCACTTC
d_call: TRBD1; j_call: TRBJ2-7; clone_size: -; v_call: TRBV19; cdr3_aa: CASSIARTGGHYEQYF; cdr3_nt: TGTGCCAGTAGTATAGCTAGGACAGGGGGACACTACGAGCAGTACTTC
d_call: TRBD1; j_call: TRBJ1-1; clone_size: -; v_call: TRBV28; cdr3_aa: CASGGQRNTEAFF; cdr3_nt: TGTGCCAGCGGGGGACAGCGGAACACTGAAGCTTTCTTT
d_call: TRBD2; j_call: TRBJ2-7; clone_size: -; v_call: TRBV5-1; cdr3_aa: CASSPGLAGFSYEQYF; cdr3_nt: TGCGCCAGCAGCCCAGGACTAGCGGGCTTCTCCTACGAGCAGTACTTC
d_call: -; j_call: TRBJ2-5; clone_size: once; v_call: TRBV14; cdr3_aa: CASSRAGLQETQYF; cdr3_nt: TGTGCCAGCAGCCGGGCGGGGTTACAAGAGACCCAGTACTTC
d_call: -; j_call: TRBJ2-4; clone_size: -; v_call: TRBV28; cdr3_aa: CASSLVVAKNIQYF; cdr3_nt: TGTGCCAGCAGTTTAGTGGTAGCCAAAAACATTCAGTACTTC
d_call: -; j_call: TRBJ2-4; clone_size: once; v_call: TRBV7-3; cdr3_aa: CASSLIRGNIQYF; cdr3_nt: TGTGCCAGCAGCTTAATCAGGGGAAACATTCAGTACTTC
d_call: -; j_call: TRBJ1-5; clone_size: -; v_call: TRBV12-2; cdr3_aa: CASRKHLHQPQHF; cdr3_nt: TGTGCAAGTCGCAAACACCTTCATCAGCCCCAGCATTTT
d_call: -; j_call: TRBJ1-1; clone_size: -; v_call: TRBV15; cdr3_aa: CATSRDVQGNTEAFF; cdr3_nt: TGTGCCACCAGCAGAGATGTACAGGGAAACACTGAAGCTTTCTTT
d_call: -; j_call: TRBJ2-7; clone_size: -; v_call: TRBV6-5; cdr3_aa: CASSRTRGSGYEQYF; cdr3_nt: TGTGCCAGCAGCCGCACCCGTGGGTCGGGCTACGAGCAGTACTTC
d_call: -; j_call: TRBJ1-1; clone_size: once; v_call: TRBV14; cdr3_aa: CASSQDQRRWDTEAFF; cdr3_nt: TGTGCCAGCAGCCAAGATCAACGGAGGTGGGACACTGAAGCTTTCTTT
d_call: -; j_call: TRBJ1-4; clone_size: -; v_call: TRBV6-5; cdr3_aa: CASSARGFNEKLFF; cdr3_nt: TGTGCCAGCAGTGCCCGGGGGTTTAATGAAAAACTGTTTTTT
d_call: -; j_call: TRBJ2-1; clone_size: -; v_call: TRBV7-2; cdr3_aa: CASSLRQIYNEQFF; cdr3_nt: TGTGCCAGCAGCCTGAGACAGATTTACAATGAGCAGTTCTTC
d_call: -; j_call: TRBJ2-3; clone_size: -; v_call: TRBV18; cdr3_aa: CASSPRDSTDTQYF; cdr3_nt: TGTGCCAGCTCACCCAGGGATAGCACAGATACGCAGTATTTT
d_call: -; j_call: TRBJ1-1; clone_size: -; v_call: TRBV2; cdr3_aa: CASFRTEAFF; cdr3_nt: TGTGCCAGCTTTCGAACTGAAGCTTTCTTT
d_call: -; j_call: TRBJ2-2; clone_size: -; v_call: TRBV12-5; cdr3_aa: CASGLVLQGGTGELFF; cdr3_nt: TGTGCTAGTGGTTTGGTCCTACAGGGAGGCACCGGGGAGCTGTTTTTT
d_call: -; j_call: TRBJ2-1; clone_size: -; v_call: TRBV20-1; cdr3_aa: CSASSYNEQFF; cdr3_nt: TGCAGTGCTAGTTCTTACAATGAGCAGTTCTTC
d_call: -; j_call: TRBJ2-4; clone_size: -; v_call: TRBV7-3; cdr3_aa: CASSTNRGQRGNIQYF; cdr3_nt: TGTGCCAGCAGCACCAATCGAGGACAGAGGGGAAACATTCAGTACTTC
d_call: -; j_call: TRBJ2-6; clone_size: -; v_call: TRBV28; cdr3_aa: CASSRGSGANVLTF; cdr3_nt: TGTGCCAGCAGTAGGGGCTCTGGGGCCAACGTCCTGACTTTC
d_call: -; j_call: TRBJ1-1; clone_size: -; v_call: TRBV25-1; cdr3_aa: CASSEWGFNTEAFF; cdr3_nt: TGTGCCAGCAGTGAGTGGGGATTCAACACTGAAGCTTTCTTT
d_call: -; j_call: TRBJ1-5; clone_size: -; v_call: TRBV6-5; cdr3_aa: CASSYTGRGGPGPQHF; cdr3_nt: TGTGCCAGCAGTTACACGGGAAGGGGGGGCCCGGGACCCCAGCATTTT
d_call: TRBD1; j_call: TRBJ1-1; clone_size: -; v_call: TRBV10-3; cdr3_aa: CAISETDRGGTEAFF; cdr3_nt: TGTGCCATCAGTGAAACGGACAGGGGTGGCACTGAAGCTTTCTTT
d_call: TRBD2; j_call: TRBJ2-1; clone_size: -; v_call: TRBV7-2; cdr3_aa: CASSSGGASYNEQFF; cdr3_nt: TGTGCCAGCAGCTCCGGGGGGGCATCCTACAATGAGCAGTTCTTC
d_call: -; j_call: TRBJ2-3; clone_size: -; v_call: TRBV28; cdr3_aa: CASRPRGGRLRADTQYF; cdr3_nt: TGTGCCAGCAGACCGAGGGGCGGACGCTTACGGGCAGATACGCAGTATTTT
d_call: TRBD1; j_call: TRBJ1-5; clone_size: -; v_call: TRBV18; cdr3_aa: CASSPRRGDHQPQHF; cdr3_nt: TGTGCCAGCTCACCACGCAGGGGGGATCATCAGCCCCAGCATTTT
d_call: TRBD2; j_call: TRBJ2-5; clone_size: once; v_call: TRBV14; cdr3_aa: CASSQSTGGLKETQYF; cdr3_nt: TGTGCCAGCAGCCAGAGTACGGGAGGTCTCAAAGAGACCCAGTACTTC
d_call: -; j_call: TRBJ1-5; clone_size: -; v_call: TRBV7-9; cdr3_aa: CASSLALGQRPNQPQHF; cdr3_nt: TGTGCCAGCAGCTTAGCCCTTGGACAGCGTCCAAATCAGCCCCAGCATTTT
d_call: TRBD2; j_call: TRBJ2-7; clone_size: -; v_call: TRBV20-1; cdr3_aa: CSPTGGYEQYF; cdr3_nt: TGCAGTCCTACGGGGGGCTACGAGCAGTACTTC
d_call: -; j_call: TRBJ1-5; clone_size: -; v_call: TRBV27; cdr3_aa: CASSPLYSNQPQHF; cdr3_nt: TGTGCCAGCAGTCCCTTATATAGCAATCAGCCCCAGCATTTT
d_call: TRBD1; j_call: TRBJ1-5; clone_size: -; v_call: TRBV2; cdr3_aa: CASSPGQGIQPQHF; cdr3_nt: TGTGCCAGCAGTCCAGGACAGGGAATTCAGCCCCAGCATTTT
d_call: TRBD1; j_call: TRBJ2-1; clone_size: -; v_call: TRBV18; cdr3_aa: CASSLGPRTGVQGEQFF; cdr3_nt: TGTGCCAGCTCACTTGGCCCTCGGACAGGGGTACAGGGTGAGCAGTTCTTC
d_call: -; j_call: TRBJ2-3; clone_size: -; v_call: TRBV11-3; cdr3_aa: CASSSPRDAADTQYF; cdr3_nt: TGTGCCAGCAGCTCCCCCAGGGATGCGGCAGATACGCAGTATTTT
d_call: -; j_call: TRBJ2-7; clone_size: -; v_call: TRBV5-1; cdr3_aa: CASRRGGAFHEQYF; cdr3_nt: TGCGCCAGCAGGAGGGGGGGCGCATTCCACGAGCAGTACTTC
d_call: TRBD2; j_call: TRBJ2-3; clone_size: -; v_call: TRBV4-3; cdr3_aa: CASSQRAGDTDTQYF; cdr3_nt: TGCGCCAGCAGCCAAAGAGCGGGAGATACAGATACGCAGTATTTT
d_call: -; j_call: TRBJ2-3; clone_size: -; v_call: TRBV5-1; cdr3_aa: CASSASGTRVRGTQYF; cdr3_nt: TGCGCCAGCAGCGCCTCCGGGACAAGGGTTAGAGGGACGCAGTATTTT
d_call: -; j_call: TRBJ2-1; clone_size: -; v_call: TRBV7-6; cdr3_aa: CASSSGGPIYEQFF; cdr3_nt: TGTGCCAGCAGCTCCGGCGGGCCTATTTATGAGCAGTTCTTC
d_call: -; j_call: TRBJ2-7; clone_size: -; v_call: TRBV5-1; cdr3_aa: CASSPDSLTYEQYF; cdr3_nt: TGCGCCAGCAGCCCGGACAGTCTTACCTACGAGCAGTACTTC
d_call: TRBD2; j_call: TRBJ2-3; clone_size: -; v_call: TRBV18; cdr3_aa: CASSAGLAGSDTQYF; cdr3_nt: TGTGCCAGCTCAGCCGGACTAGCGGGATCAGATACGCAGTATTTT
d_call: TRBD1; j_call: TRBJ2-7; clone_size: -; v_call: TRBV10-3; cdr3_aa: CAISEGGSGDREWIYEQYF; cdr3_nt: TGTGCCATCAGTGAAGGGGGATCGGGTGACAGGGAGTGGATCTACGAGCAGTACTTC
d_call: -; j_call: TRBJ2-5; clone_size: -; v_call: TRBV2; cdr3_aa: CASGPYQETQYF; cdr3_nt: TGTGCCAGCGGCCCGTACCAAGAGACCCAGTACTTC
d_call: TRBD2; j_call: TRBJ2-4; clone_size: once; v_call: TRBV18; cdr3_aa: CASSPLPSGMYIQYF; cdr3_nt: TGTGCCAGCTCACCACTCCCTAGCGGGATGTACATTCAGTACTTC